The 3 T cell receptor beta chains below all came from one sample that was sequenced in a study of shared clonotypes between healthy human individuals. Repertoires were generated with immunoSEQ multiplex PCR, while TCRdb's copy carries only in-frame clones and drops some. The sample yields about 2,500,000 clones, roughly nine tenths seen once. Sequencing used naive CD4+ T cells sorted from blood. Subset here: CD45RA+ positively selected. All receptors come from a man between 18 and 35 years old in good health.

Concerning this clone itself: The sample has other DNA sequences that encode this CDR3 too. The J gene is TRBJ1-1, the V gene TRBV5-6; D call uncertain. This CDR3 is built from 11 residues. V lost 0 bases, J lost 8 bases, and 5 bases lay in between. The germline V gene encodes CDR1 SGHDT and CDR2 YYEEEE. Here the CDR3 DNA reads TGTGCCAGCAGCTTGGGTGGGGAAGCTTTCTTT. Its protein product is CASSLGGEAFF.

In regard to this clone: Other nucleotide sequences from this sample produce the same CDR3. The chain is built from TRBV7-2 and TRBJ2-7; a weak D match, TRBD2 (7 bases). Germline V gives CDR1 SGHTA, CDR2 FQGNSA. This CDR3 region has 13 residues. Trimming shortened V by 5 bases and J by 3 bases, and 11 bases separated the two germline ends. The CDR3 nucleotides are TGTGCCAGCAGCCCAAGGGGGGGCTACGAGCAGTACTTC. Its protein is CASSPRGGYEQYF.

The chain joins TRBV5-1 to TRBJ2-5, with 12 bases aligning to TRBD2. This CDR3 is 16 amino acids long. Unmatched junction bases numbered 9, after V lost 4 bases and J lost 5 bases. The V gene's germline CDR1 is SGHRS and CDR2 YFSETQ. The CDR3 DNA follows: TGCGCCAGCAGCCCCAGACTAGCGGGAGCCTCCGAGACCCAGTACTTC. It yields the protein CASSPRLAGASETQYF.